The 15 T cell receptor beta chains in this list originate from one sample, sequenced in a study of type 1 regulatory T cells. TCRdb recomputed calls from the reads with MiXCR, one row per CDR3 protein. The table includes about 74,000 distinct CDR3 sequences, approximately 64% detected once. Their recognized antigens are unknown. The sample was cultured T cells, either the whole culture or a sorted T cell fraction (not recorded which). Sample subset: Tr1-enriched cell product generated in vitro against host alloantigens. These receptors all come from a human donor in good health.

This chain joins TRBV5-1 and TRBJ2-2; 14 bases align to TRBD2. With 4 bases clipped from V and 1 base from J, the junction kept 12 bases outside the gene matches. This CDR3 region has 20 residues. Germline loops: CDR1 SGHRS, CDR2 YFSETQ. In DNA form, the CDR3 reads TGCGCCAGCAGCCCTCCCCGACTAGCGGGAGGGCCGGGGAACACCGGGGAGCTGTTTTTT. Translated: CASSPPRLAGGPGNTGELFF.

As DNA, the CDR3 is TGTGCCAGCAGGGAAGGGACAGGGGGCGGGAAAGAGACCCAGTACTTC. As protein: CASREGTGGGKETQYF. The chain has TRBV25-1 and TRBJ2-5; TRBD1 matches 12 bases. This CDR3 has 16 residues. Germline CDR1 is MGHDK and CDR2 is SYGVNS. The trim removed 6 bases at V and 3 bases at J, leaving 8 bases unmatched.

In this sample, this clonotype turned up a few times. This chain uses TRBV4-1 with TRBJ1-2; a possible D gene is TRBD1 (5 bases). The V gene's germline CDR1 is MGHRA and CDR2 YSYEKL. The CDR3 spans 16 residues. Trimming took 1 base from V and 2 from J, leaving 14 bases between them. Written as DNA, the CDR3 is TGCGCCAGCAGCCAAGGGCGGGACGCCAGAAACTATGGCTACACCTTC. Residues: CASSQGRDARNYGYTF.

The chain employs TRBV7-2 and TRBJ1-1; tentative D call: TRBD1 (5 bases). V was clipped by 3 bases and J by 5 bases, with 13 bases between them. The CDR3 covers 14 residues. Germline V gene data show CDR1 as SGHTA and CDR2 as FQGNSA. This CDR3 is CASSLGYQGTEAFF. CDR3 DNA sequence: TGTGCCAGCAGCTTGGGCTATCAGGGAACTGAAGCTTTCTTT.

The genes are TRBV14 and TRBJ2-1; D may be TRBD1 (6 bases). V lost 3 bases, J lost 4 bases, and 10 bases lay in between. Germline CDR1 is SGHDN and CDR2 is FVKESK. This CDR3 spans 14 amino acids. The CDR3 DNA reads as TGTGCCAGCAGCCACACGGACAGTTACAATGAGCAGTTCTTC. This codes for CASSHTDSYNEQFF.

V is TRBV7-8 and J is TRBJ2-1, with a possible D match to TRBD1 (5 bases). The CDR3 covers 13 residues. Germline V gene data show CDR1 as SGHVS and CDR2 as FQNEAQ. Trimming took 5 bases from V and 5 from J, leaving 10 bases between them. The CDR3 loop is CASSPRQHNEQFF. The CDR3 nucleotides are TGTGCCAGCAGCCCCCGACAGCACAATGAGCAGTTCTTC.

This clonotype came up a few times. The chain links TRBV5-1 to TRBJ1-2; 8 bases agree with TRBD1. The V and J ends lost 4 bases and 2 bases, in that order; junction bases with no gene match: 4. This CDR3 region has 14 residues. Germline V gene lookup returns CDR1 SGHRS and CDR2 YFSETQ. CDR3 amino acids: CASSVGQGNYGYTF. The CDR3 coding sequence is TGCGCCAGCAGCGTTGGACAGGGCAACTATGGCTACACCTTC.

V is TRBV24-1 and J is TRBJ2-1; 13 bases align to TRBD2. The germline gives CDR1 KGHDR, CDR2 SFDVKD. Trimming cost V 10 bases and J 8 bases; bases outside gene matches: 7. The CDR3 contains 14 residues. CDR3 protein: CATKGTSGMDEQFF. CDR3 in DNA: TGTGCCACTAAAGGGACTAGCGGGATGGATGAGCAGTTCTTC.

V usage is TRBV19 and J usage is TRBJ1-5; 7 bases align to TRBD1. The CDR3 is 17 amino acids. Trimming cost V 5 bases and J 0 bases; bases outside gene matches: 10. Germline CDR1 is LNHDA and CDR2 is SQIVND (reference sequence). CDR3 residues: CASSGPQGISSNQPQHF. The CDR3 DNA follows: TGTGCCAGTAGTGGACCACAGGGGATTAGTAGCAATCAGCCCCAGCATTTT.

The chain carries TRBV20-1 and TRBJ2-7; perhaps TRBD1 as D (6 bases). V was cut by 4 bases and J by 1 base, with 17 bases left in between. Germline values: CDR1 DFQATT, CDR2 SNEGSKA (reference sequence). CDR3 length: 15 residues. The DNA for the CDR3 is TGCAGTGCTAACGACGAAGGGACACATTCCTACGAGCAGTACTTC. Amino acid sequence: CSANDEGTHSYEQYF.

In DNA form, the CDR3 reads TGTGCCAGCGGAAGGGCCGGACCTTACGAGCAGTACTTC. Its translation is CASGRAGPYEQYF. This chain connects TRBV12-3 or TRBV12-4 to TRBJ2-7; the D is unclear. The CDR3 covers 13 residues. Trimming shortened V by 8 bases and J by 4 bases, and 15 bases separated the two germline ends.

In the case of this clonotype: At one end, the junction sequence differs from germline, possibly due to a read error. DNA for the CDR3: TGTGCCACCGGCAGAGATTCCCCGGGAGGACAGACCCAGTACTTC. It translates to CATGRDSPGGQTQYF. The gene calls are TRBV15 and TRBJ2-5, with TRBD2 matching 7 bases. In germline, CDR1 is LNHNV, CDR2 YYDKDF (reference sequence). The CDR3 is 15 amino acids.

The chain has TRBV7-2 and TRBJ1-5; unclear D gene. CDR3 size: 16 residues. The V gene's germline CDR1 is SGHTA and CDR2 FQGNSA. V lost 2 bases to trimming and J lost 1 base, with 12 bases between them. The chain's CDR3 is CASSLLGLGSNQPQHF. In DNA form, the CDR3 reads TGTGCCAGCAGCTTACTGGGGTTGGGGAGCAATCAGCCCCAGCATTTT. Looking up the rest from reference TRBV7-2 and TRBJ1-5 gives the full variable domain: GAGVSQSPSNKVTEKGKDVELRCDPISGHTALYWYRQSLGQGLEFLIYFQGNSAPDKSGLPSDRFSAERTGGSVSTLTIQRTQQEDSAVYLCASSLLGLGSNQPQHFGDGTRLSIL.

This clonotype came up a few times. V gene TRBV20-1 combines with J gene TRBJ2-3; 10 bases map to TRBD2. V shed 3 bases, J shed 5 bases, and the junction held 5 bases outside the gene matches. The CDR3 length is 14 residues. Germline V gene sequence: CDR1 DFQATT, CDR2 SNEGSKA (reference sequence). CDR3 residues: CSASLAGVKDTQYF. In DNA, the CDR3 is TGCAGTGCTAGTCTAGCGGGAGTCAAAGATACGCAGTATTTT.

V gene TRBV7-9 combines with J gene TRBJ2-7; D not certain. V was cut by 5 bases and J by 2 bases, with 10 bases left in between. The CDR3 length is 13 residues. Germline V gives CDR1 SEHNR, CDR2 FQNEAQ (reference sequence). This chain's CDR3 is CASSTKGPYEQYF. In DNA, the CDR3 is TGTGCCAGCAGCACCAAGGGTCCCTACGAGCAGTACTTC.